This T cell receptor (beta chain) derives from a study of blood T cell repertoires in COVID-19. In the study overall: Samples came from the United States, Italy and Spain, spanning acute and convalescent COVID-19. The cDNA or gDNA used as material had been derived from T cells, B-cell-depleted T cells, or PBMCs.

The CDR3 runs 17 residues. V lost 0 bases to trimming and J lost 3 bases, with 20 bases between them. Germline CDR1 reads GTSNPN; CDR2 reads SVGIG (reference sequence). Data came from immunoSEQ multiplex PCR; TCRdb stores just in-frame clones and leaves some out. Here the sample spans over 200,000 clones, roughly 80% being singletons. The J gene is TRBJ1-2, the V gene TRBV30, with D maybe TRBD1 (5 bases). What was sequenced was peripheral blood. The receptor was isolated from a woman older than 75 with active or convalescent COVID-19. The CDR3 DNA reads as TGTGCCTGGAGTGTAAACCCCCAGGGCCTAGGGGACTATGGCTACACCTTC. It encodes CAWSVNPQGLGDYGYTF.